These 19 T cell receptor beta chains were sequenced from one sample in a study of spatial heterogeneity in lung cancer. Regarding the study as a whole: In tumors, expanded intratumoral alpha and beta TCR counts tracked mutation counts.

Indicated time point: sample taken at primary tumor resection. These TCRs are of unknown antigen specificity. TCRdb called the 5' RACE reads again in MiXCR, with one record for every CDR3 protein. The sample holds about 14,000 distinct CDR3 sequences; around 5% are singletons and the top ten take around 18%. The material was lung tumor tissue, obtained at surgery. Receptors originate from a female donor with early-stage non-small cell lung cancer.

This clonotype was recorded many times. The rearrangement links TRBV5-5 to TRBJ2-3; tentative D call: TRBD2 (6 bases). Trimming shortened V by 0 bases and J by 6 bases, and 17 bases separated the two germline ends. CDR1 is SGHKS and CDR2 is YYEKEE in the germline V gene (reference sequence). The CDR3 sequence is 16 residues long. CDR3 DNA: TGTGCCAGCAGCTTGGTCAGGGCGGGGACCGCGGATACGCAGTATTTT. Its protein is CASSLVRAGTADTQYF.

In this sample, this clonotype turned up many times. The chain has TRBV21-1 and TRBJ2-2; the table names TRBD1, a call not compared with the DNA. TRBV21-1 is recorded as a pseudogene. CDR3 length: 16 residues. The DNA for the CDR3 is TGTGCCAGCAGCAATTCCGGGACAGGGGACACCGGGGAGCTGTTTTTT. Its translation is CASSNSGTGDTGELFF.

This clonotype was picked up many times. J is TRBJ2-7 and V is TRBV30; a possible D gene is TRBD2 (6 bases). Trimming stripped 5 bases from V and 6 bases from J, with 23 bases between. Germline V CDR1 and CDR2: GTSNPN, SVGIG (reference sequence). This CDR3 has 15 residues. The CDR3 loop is CAWHYPGLLTGEQYF. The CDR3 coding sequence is TGTGCCTGGCATTACCCGGGACTCCTAACGGGCGAGCAGTACTTC.

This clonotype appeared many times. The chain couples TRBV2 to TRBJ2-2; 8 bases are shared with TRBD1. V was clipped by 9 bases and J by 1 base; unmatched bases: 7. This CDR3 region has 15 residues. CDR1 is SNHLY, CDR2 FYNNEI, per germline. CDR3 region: CASRTGTGNTGELFF. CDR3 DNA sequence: TGTGCCAGTCGTACCGGGACAGGGAACACCGGGGAGCTGTTTTTT.

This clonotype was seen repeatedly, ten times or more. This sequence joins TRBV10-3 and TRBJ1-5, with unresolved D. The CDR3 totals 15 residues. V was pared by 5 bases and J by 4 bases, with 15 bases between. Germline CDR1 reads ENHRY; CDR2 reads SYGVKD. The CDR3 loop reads CAISTPQELNQPQHF. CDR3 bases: TGTGCCATCAGTACCCCGCAGGAGCTAAATCAGCCCCAGCATTTT.

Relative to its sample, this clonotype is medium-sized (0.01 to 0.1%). CDR3 residues: CATPPRWGGDEQFF. The CDR3 DNA sequence: TGTGCCACCCCCCCAAGGTGGGGCGGTGATGAGCAGTTCTTC. The rearrangement joins TRBV24-1 to TRBJ2-1, with D perhaps TRBD1 (5 bases). This CDR3 has 14 amino acids. The V gene lost 9 bases and the J gene lost 8 bases, with 19 bases spanning the gap. Looked up from germline, CDR1 is KGHDR and CDR2 is SFDVKD.

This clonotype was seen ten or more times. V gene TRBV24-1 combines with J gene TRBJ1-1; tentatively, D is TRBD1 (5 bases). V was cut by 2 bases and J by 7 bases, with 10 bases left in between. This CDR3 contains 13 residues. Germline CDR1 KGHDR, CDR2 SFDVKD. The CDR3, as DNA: TGTGCCACCAGTGATTCCGCGACAGTTGAAGCTTTCTTT. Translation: CATSDSATVEAFF.

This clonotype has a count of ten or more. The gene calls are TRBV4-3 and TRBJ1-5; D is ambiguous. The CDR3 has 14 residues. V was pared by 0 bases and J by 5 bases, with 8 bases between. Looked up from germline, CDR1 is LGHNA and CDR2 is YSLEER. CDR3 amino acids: CASSQDLGYQPQHF. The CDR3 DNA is TGCGCCAGCAGCCAAGATTTAGGATATCAGCCCCAGCATTTT.

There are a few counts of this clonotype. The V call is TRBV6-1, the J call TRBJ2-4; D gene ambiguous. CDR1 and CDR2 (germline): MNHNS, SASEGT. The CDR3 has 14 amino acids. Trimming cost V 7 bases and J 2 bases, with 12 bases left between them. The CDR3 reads CASTSGGSKNIQYF. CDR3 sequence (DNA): TGTGCCAGCACCTCCGGTGGATCCAAAAACATTCAGTACTTC.

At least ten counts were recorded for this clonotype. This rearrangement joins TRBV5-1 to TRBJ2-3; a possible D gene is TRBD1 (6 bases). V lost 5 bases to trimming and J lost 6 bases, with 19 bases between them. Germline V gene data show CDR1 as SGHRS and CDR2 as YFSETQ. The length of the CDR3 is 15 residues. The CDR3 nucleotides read TGCGCCAGCAGGCAGACAGGAGGCTGGAAGGATACGCAGTATTTT. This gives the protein CASRQTGGWKDTQYF.

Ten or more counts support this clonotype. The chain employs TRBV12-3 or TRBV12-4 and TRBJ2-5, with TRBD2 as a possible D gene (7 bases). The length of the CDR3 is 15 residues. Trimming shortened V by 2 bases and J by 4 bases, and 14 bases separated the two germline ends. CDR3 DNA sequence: TGTGCCAGCAGTTTAAGGGGGGGCCCGGGAGAGACCCAGTACTTC. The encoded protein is CASSLRGGPGETQYF.

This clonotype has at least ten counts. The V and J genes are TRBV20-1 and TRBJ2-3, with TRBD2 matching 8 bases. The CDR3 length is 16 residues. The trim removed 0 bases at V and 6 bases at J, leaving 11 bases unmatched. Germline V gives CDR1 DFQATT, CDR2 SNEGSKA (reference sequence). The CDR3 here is CSARDFRAGGMDTQYF. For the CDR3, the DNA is TGCAGTGCTAGAGATTTTCGGGCGGGGGGAATGGATACGCAGTATTTT.

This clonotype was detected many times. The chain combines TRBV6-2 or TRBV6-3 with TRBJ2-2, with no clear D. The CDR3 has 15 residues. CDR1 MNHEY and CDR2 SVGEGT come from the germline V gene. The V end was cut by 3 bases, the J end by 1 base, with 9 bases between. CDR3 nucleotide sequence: TGTGCCAGCAGTTATGTCAGTTGGAACACCGGGGAGCTGTTTTTT. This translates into CASSYVSWNTGELFF.

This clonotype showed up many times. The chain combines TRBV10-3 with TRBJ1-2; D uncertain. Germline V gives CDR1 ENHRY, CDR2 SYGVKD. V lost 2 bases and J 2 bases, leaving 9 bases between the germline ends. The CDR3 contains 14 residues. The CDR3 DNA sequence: TGTGCCATCAGTGAGGGCGGCGTCAACTATGGCTACACCTTC. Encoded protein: CAISEGGVNYGYTF.

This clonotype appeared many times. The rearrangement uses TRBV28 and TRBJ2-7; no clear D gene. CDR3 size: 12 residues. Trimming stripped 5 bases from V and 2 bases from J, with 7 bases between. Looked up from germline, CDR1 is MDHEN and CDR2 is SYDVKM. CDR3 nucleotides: TGTGCCAGCAGTGCCGTAGCCTACGAGCAGTACTTC. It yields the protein CASSAVAYEQYF.

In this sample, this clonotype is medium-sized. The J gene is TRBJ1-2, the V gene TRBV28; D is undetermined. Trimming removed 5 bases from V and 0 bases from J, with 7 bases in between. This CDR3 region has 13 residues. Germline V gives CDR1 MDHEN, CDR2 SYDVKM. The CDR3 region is CASSHNPNYGYTF. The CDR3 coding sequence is TGTGCCAGCAGTCACAATCCTAACTATGGCTACACCTTC.

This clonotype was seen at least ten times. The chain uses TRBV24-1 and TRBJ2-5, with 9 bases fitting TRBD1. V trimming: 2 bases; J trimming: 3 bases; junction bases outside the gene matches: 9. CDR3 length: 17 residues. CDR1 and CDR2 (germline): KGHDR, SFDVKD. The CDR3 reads CATSDYGTGREKETQYF. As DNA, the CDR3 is TGTGCCACCAGTGATTACGGGACAGGGCGGGAAAAAGAGACCCAGTACTTC.

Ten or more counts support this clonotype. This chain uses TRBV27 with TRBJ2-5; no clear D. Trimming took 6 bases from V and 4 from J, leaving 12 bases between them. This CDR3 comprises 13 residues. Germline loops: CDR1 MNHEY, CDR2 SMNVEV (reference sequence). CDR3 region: CASSAGRRETQYF. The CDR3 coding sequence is TGTGCCAGCAGCGCCGGGCGACGAGAGACCCAGTACTTC.

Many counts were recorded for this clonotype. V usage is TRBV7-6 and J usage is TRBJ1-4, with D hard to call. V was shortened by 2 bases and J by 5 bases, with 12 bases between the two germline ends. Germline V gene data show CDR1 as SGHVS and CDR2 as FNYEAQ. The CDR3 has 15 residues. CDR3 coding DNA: TGTGCCAGCAGCTTAACATTGGGGTCCAATGAAAAACTGTTTTTT. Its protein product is CASSLTLGSNEKLFF.